The 9 T cell receptor beta chains given below trace back to one sample, sequenced in a study of vaccination effects on CD4 cells after COVID-19. No antigen is known for these receptors. Only in-frame clones appear in the TCRdb table, and some are missing; sequencing was by immunoSEQ multiplex PCR. In the table there are 67,000 or so clones, around three quarters of which are singletons. Expansion of antigen-specific CD4+ T cells with viral peptide pools was carried out by the ViraFEST assay before sequencing. Subsequent to roughly 9 days of culture, CD4+ T cells were isolated. Testing of the vaccine recipients showed negative nucleocapsid antibodies and no prior SARS-CoV-2 infection. Source: CD4+ T cells from PBMCs cultured with HCoV-OC43 spike peptides, taken before COVID-19 vaccination. Specified subset: HCoV-OC43 spike overlapping peptide pool stimulation. These receptor sequences come from a human donor who received a COVID-19 vaccine.

The V and J genes are TRBV6-5 and TRBJ2-1, with 8 positions matching TRBD2. Losses at the gene ends were 0 bases for V and 5 bases for J; bases not matched to a gene: 6. The germline CDR1 and CDR2 sequences are MNHEY and SVGAGI. The CDR3 has 16 amino acids. The CDR3 spells CASSYSGAGGNNEQFF. The CDR3 bases are TGTGCCAGCAGTTACTCGGGGGCGGGGGGAAACAATGAGCAGTTCTTC.

V is TRBV18 and J is TRBJ2-3; no reliable D call. Germline assignment: CDR1 KGHSH and CDR2 LQKENI. The CDR3 totals 15 residues. Trimming stripped 3 bases from V and 1 base from J, with 11 bases between. CDR3 coding DNA: TGTGCCAGCTCACCGGTCTCGCAGGGCACAGATACGCAGTATTTT. Amino acid sequence: CASSPVSQGTDTQYF.

The rearrangement uses TRBV7-2 and TRBJ2-1; 9 bases agree with TRBD1. The V gene end was trimmed by 7 bases and the J gene end by 5 bases; junction bases not matched to a gene: 9. The CDR3 has 15 residues. The germline V gene has CDR1 SGHTA and CDR2 FQGNSA. CDR3 in amino acids: CASTSDRGRNNEQFF. In DNA form, the CDR3 reads TGTGCCAGCACCTCAGACAGGGGGAGGAACAATGAGCAGTTCTTC.

The chain joins TRBV18 to TRBJ1-2, with a weak D call TRBD1 (5 bases). The CDR3 is made up of 13 amino acids. Between the trimmed V and J ends, which lost 3 bases and 1 base, there was a span of 6 bases. Germline loops: CDR1 KGHSH, CDR2 LQKENI. CDR3 sequence (DNA): TGTGCCAGCTCACCGGGGGTTAACTATGGCTACACCTTC. As protein: CASSPGVNYGYTF. Variable domain in full (rest from reference TRBV18 and TRBJ1-2): NAGVMQNPRHLVRRRGQEARLRCSPMKGHSHVYWYRQLPEEGLKFMVYLQKENIIDESGMPKERFSAEFPKEGPSILRIQQVVRGDSAAYFCASSPGVNYGYTFGSGTRLTVV.

This clone was seen a single time. The rearrangement joins TRBV5-1 to TRBJ2-1; tentative D call: TRBD2 (6 bases). Germline assignment: CDR1 SGHRS and CDR2 YFSETQ. V was shortened by 1 base and J by 0 bases, with 11 bases between the two germline ends. This CDR3 is built from 16 residues. The CDR3 nucleotides are TGCGCCAGCAGCTTGCAGGCGGGGAACTCCTACAATGAGCAGTTCTTC. Translation: CASSLQAGNSYNEQFF.

The V gene is TRBV14, the J gene TRBJ2-5, with D perhaps assigned TRBD1 or TRBD2 (6 bases each). Trimming removed 5 bases from V and 2 bases from J, with 15 bases in between. In germline, CDR1 is SGHDN, CDR2 FVKESK. This CDR3 is built from 15 residues. The CDR3 protein is CASSSWGASQETQYF. CDR3 DNA: TGTGCCAGCAGCTCGTGGGGGGCTAGTCAAGAGACCCAGTACTTC. Using reference TRBV14 and TRBJ2-5 for the parts outside the CDR3, the full variable domain is EAGVTQFPSHSVIEKGQTVTLRCDPISGHDNLYWYRRVMGKEIKFLLHFVKESKQDESGMPNNRFLAERTGGTYSTLKVQPAELEDSGVYFCASSSWGASQETQYFGPGTRLLVL.

This chain links TRBV11-2 with TRBJ1-6; D gene uncertain. Germline CDR1 and CDR2: SGHAT and FQNNGV. This CDR3 region has 14 residues. Trimming removed 3 bases from V and 7 bases from J, with 10 bases in between. CDR3: CASSFAIGNSPLHF. CDR3 nucleotides: TGTGCCAGCAGCTTCGCGATCGGAAATTCACCCCTCCACTTT.

The chain joins TRBV6-1 to TRBJ2-5; 13 bases are shared with TRBD2. Trimming at V came to 4 bases and at J to 2 bases, leaving 4 bases not matched to a gene. The CDR3 is 16 residues long. Germline V gene sequence: CDR1 MNHNS, CDR2 SASEGT. CDR3 protein: CASSVTSGGKQETQYF. The DNA of the CDR3 is TGTGCCAGCAGTGTGACTAGCGGGGGGAAACAAGAGACCCAGTACTTC.

This chain joins TRBV27 and TRBJ1-1; D perhaps matches TRBD1 (6 bases). Germline CDR1 reads MNHEY; CDR2 reads SMNVEV (reference sequence). V lost 7 bases and J lost 5, with 14 bases in between. This CDR3 has 13 residues. DNA of the CDR3: TGTGCCAGCAATCCACAGGGCGCGACTGAAGCTTTCTTT. Its translation: CASNPQGATEAFF.